Detailed here is one T cell receptor beta chain. The CDR3 runs to 13 residues. V shed 11 bases and J shed 0 bases, with 11 bases lying between them. Germline V CDR1 and CDR2: MNHNY, SVGAGI (reference sequence). PCR amplification relied on 60 Vbeta primers (plus 13 Jbeta primers). Data came from immunoSEQ multiplex PCR; TCRdb stores just in-frame clones and leaves some out. The table includes approximately 130,000 clones, roughly four fifths detected once. The entry originates in a study of cytomegalovirus exposure and HLA in healthy donors. The chain joins TRBV6-6 to TRBJ2-1; D not certain. The sequenced sample consisted of PBMCs. This TCR was sampled from a boy younger than 10 in good health and CMV-seronegative. CDR3 sequence (DNA): TGTGCCGGGCGAACTGGCTCCTACAATGAGCAGTTCTTC. Amino acid sequence: CAGRTGSYNEQFF.